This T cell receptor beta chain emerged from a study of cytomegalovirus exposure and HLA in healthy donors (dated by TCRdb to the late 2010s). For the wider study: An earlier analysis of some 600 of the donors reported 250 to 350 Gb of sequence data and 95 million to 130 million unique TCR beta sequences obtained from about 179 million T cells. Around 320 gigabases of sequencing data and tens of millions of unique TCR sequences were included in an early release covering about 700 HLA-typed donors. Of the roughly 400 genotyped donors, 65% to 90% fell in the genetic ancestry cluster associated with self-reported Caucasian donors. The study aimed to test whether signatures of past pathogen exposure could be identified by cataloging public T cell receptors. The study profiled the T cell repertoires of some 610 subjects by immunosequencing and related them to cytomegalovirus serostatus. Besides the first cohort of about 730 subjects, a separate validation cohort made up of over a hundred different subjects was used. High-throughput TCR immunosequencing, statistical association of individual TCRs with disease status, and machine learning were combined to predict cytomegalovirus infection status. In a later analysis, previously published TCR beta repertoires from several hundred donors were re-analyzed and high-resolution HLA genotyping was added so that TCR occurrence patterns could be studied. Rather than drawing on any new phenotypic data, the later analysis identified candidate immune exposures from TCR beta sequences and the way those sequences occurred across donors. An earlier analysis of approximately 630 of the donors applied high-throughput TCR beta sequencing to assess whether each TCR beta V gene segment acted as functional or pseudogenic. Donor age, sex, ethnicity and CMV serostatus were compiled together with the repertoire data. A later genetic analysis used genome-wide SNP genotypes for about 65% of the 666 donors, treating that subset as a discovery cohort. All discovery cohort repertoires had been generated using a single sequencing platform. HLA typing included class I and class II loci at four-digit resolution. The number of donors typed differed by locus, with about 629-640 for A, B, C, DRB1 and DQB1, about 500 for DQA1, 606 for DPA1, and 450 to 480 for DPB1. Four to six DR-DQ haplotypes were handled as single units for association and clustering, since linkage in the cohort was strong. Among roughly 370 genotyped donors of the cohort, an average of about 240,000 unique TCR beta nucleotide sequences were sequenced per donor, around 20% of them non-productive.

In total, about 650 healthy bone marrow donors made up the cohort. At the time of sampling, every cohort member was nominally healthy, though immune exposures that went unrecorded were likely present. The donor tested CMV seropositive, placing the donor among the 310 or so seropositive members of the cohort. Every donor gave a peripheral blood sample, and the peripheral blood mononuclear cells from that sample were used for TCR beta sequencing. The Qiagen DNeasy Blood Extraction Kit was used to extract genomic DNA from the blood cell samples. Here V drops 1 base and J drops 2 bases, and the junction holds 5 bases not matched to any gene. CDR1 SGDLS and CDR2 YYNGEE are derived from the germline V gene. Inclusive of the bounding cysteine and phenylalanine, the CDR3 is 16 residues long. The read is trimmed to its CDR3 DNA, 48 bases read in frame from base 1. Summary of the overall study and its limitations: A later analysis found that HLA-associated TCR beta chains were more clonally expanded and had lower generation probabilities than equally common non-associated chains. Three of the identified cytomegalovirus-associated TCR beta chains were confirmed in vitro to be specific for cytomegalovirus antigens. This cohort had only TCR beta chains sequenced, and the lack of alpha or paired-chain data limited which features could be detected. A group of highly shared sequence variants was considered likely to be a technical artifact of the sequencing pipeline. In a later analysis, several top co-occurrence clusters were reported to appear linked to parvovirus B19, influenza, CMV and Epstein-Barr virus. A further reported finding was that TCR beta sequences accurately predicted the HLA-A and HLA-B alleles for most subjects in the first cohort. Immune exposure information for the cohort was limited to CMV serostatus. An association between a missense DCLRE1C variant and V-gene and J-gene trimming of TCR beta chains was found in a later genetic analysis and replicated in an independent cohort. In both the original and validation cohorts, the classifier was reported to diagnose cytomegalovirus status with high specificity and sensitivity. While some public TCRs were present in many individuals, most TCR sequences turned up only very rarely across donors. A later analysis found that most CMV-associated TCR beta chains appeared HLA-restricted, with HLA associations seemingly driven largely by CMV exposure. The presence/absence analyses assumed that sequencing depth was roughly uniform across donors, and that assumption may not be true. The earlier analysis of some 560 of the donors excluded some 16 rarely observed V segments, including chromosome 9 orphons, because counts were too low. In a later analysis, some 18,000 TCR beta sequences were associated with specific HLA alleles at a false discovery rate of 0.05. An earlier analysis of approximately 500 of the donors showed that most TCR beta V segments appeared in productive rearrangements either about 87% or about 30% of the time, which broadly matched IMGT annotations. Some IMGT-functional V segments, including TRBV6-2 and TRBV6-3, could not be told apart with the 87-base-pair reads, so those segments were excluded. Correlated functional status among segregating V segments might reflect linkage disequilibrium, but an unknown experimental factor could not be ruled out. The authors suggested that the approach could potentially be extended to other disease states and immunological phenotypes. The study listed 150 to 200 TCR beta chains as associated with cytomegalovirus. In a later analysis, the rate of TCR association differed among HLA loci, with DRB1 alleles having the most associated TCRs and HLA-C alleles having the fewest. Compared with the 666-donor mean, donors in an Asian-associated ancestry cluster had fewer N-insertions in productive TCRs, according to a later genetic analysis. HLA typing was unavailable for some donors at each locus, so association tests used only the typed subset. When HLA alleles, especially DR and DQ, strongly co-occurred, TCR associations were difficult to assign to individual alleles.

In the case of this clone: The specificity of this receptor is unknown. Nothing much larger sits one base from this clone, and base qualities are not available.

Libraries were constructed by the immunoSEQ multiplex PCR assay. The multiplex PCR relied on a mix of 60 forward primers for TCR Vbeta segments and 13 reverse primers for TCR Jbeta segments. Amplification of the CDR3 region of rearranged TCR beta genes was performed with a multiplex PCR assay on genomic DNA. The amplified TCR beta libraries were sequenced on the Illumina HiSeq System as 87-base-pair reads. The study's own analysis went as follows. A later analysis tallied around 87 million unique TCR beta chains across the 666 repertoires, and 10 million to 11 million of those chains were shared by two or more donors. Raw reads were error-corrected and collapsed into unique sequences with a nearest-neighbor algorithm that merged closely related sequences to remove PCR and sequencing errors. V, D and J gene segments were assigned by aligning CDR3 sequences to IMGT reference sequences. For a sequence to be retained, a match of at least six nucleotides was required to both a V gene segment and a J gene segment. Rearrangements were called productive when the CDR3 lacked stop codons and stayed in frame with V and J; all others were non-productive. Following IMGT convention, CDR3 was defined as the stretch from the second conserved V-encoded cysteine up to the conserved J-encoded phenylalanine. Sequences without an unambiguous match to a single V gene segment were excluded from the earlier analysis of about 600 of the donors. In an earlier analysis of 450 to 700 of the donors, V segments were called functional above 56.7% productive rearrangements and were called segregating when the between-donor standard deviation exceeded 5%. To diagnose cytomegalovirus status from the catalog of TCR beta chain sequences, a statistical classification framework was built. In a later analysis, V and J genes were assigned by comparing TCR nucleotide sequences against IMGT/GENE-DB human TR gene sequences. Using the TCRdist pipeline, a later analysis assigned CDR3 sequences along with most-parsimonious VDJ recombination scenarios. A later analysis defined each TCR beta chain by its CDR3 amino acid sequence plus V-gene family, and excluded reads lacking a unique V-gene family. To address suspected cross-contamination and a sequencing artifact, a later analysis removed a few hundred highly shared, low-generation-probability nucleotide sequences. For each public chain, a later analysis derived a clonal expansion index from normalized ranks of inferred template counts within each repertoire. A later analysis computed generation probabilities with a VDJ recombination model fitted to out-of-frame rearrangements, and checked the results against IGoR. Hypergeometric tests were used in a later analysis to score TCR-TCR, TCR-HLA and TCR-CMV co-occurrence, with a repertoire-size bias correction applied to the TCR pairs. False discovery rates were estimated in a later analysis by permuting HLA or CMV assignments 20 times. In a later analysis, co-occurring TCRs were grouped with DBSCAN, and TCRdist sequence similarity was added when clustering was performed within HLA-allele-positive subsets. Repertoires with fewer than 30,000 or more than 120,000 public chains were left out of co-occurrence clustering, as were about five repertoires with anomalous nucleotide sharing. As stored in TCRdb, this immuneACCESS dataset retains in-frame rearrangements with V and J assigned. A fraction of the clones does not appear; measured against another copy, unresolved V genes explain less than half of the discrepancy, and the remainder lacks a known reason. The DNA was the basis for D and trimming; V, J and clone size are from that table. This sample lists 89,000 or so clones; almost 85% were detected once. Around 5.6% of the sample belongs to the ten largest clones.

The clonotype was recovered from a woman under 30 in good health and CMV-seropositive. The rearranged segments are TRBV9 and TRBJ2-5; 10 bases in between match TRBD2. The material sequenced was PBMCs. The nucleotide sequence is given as TGTGCCAGCAGCGTAAGAGGTAGCGGGGGGCAAGAGACCCAGTACTTC. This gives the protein CASSVRGSGGQETQYF.